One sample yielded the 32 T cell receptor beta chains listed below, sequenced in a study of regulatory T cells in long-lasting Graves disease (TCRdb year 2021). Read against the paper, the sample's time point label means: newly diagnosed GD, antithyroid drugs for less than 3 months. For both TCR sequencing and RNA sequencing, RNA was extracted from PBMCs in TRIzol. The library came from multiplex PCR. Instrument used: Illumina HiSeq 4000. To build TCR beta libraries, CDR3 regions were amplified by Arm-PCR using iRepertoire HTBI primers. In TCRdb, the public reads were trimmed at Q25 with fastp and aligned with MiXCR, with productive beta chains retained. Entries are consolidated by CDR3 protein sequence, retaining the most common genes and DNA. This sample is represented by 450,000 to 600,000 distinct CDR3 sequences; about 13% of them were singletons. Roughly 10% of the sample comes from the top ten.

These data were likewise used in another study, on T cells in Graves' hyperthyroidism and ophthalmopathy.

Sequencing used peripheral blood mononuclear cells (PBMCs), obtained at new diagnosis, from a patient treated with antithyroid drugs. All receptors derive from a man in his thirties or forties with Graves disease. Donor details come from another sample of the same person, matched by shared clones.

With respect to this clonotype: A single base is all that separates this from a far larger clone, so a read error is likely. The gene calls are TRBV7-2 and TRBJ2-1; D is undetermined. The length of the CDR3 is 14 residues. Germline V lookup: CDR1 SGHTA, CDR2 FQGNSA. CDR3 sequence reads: CASSLLRYNNGQFF. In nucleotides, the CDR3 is TGTGCCAGCAGCTTATTAAGGTATAACAATGGGCAGTTCTTC.

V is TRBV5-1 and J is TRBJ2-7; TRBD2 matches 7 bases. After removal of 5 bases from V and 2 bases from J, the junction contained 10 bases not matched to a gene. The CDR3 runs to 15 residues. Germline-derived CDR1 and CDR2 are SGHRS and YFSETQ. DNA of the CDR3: TGCGCCAGCAGTTTGATGGCGGGAGTACCCTACGAGCAGTACTTC. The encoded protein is CASSLMAGVPYEQYF.

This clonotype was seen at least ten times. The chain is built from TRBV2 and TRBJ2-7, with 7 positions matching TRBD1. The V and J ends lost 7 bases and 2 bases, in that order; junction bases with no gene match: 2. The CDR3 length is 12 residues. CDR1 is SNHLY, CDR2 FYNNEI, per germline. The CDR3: CASTGQTYEQYF. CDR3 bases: TGTGCCAGCACGGGACAGACCTACGAGCAGTACTTC.

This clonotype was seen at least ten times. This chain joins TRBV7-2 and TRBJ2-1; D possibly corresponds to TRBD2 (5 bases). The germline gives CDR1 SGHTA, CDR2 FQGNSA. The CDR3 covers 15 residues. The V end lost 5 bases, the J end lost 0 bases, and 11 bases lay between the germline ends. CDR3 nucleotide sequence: TGTGCCAGCAGCCTCGACTACAGCTCCTACAATGAGCAGTTCTTC. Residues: CASSLDYSSYNEQFF.

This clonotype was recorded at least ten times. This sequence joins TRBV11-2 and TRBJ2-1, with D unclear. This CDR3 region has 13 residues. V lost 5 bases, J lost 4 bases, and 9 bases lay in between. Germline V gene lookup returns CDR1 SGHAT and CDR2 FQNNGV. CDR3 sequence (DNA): TGTGCCAGCAGCGTTGCGGTTTACAATGAGCAGTTCTTC. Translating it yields CASSVAVYNEQFF.

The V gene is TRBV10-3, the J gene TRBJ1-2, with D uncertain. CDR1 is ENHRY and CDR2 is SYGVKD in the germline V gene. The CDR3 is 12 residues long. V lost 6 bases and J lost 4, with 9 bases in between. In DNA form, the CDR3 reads TGTGCCATCAGGGCGGAGACCTATGGCTACACCTTC. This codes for CAIRAETYGYTF.

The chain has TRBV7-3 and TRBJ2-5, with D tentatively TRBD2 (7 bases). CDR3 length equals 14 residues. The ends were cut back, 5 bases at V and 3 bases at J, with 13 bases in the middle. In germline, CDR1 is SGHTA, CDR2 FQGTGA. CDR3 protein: CASSAGAGEETQYF. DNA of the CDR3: TGTGCCAGCAGCGCAGGGGCGGGAGAAGAGACCCAGTACTTC.

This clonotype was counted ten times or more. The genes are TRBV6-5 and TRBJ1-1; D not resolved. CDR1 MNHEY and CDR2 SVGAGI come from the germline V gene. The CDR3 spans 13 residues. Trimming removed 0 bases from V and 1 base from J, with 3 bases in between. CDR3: CASSYSENTEAFF. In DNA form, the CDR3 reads TGTGCCAGCAGTTACTCGGAGAACACTGAAGCTTTCTTT.

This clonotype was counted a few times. CDR3 in DNA: TGTGCCAGTAGTGCCCCCGGGACAGGTTTAGTGGCGGATACGCAGTATTTT. This translates into CASSAPGTGLVADTQYF. The V call is TRBV19, the J call TRBJ2-3, with 8 positions matching TRBD1. V was clipped by 5 bases and J by 6 bases; unmatched bases: 16. This CDR3 region has 17 residues. Germline lookup yields CDR1 LNHDA and CDR2 SQIVND (reference sequence). The full variable domain, completed using reference TRBV19 and TRBJ2-3, is DGGITQSPKYLFRKEGQNVTLSCEQNLNHDAMYWYRQDPGQGLRLIYYSQIVNDFQKGDIAEGYSVSREKKESFPLTVTSAQKNPTAFYLCASSAPGTGLVADTQYFGPGTRLTVL.

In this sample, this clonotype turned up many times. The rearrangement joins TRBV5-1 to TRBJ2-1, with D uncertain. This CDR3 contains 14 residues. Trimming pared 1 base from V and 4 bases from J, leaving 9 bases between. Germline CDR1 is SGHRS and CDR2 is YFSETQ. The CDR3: CASSLRQTYNEQFF. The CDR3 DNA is TGCGCCAGCAGCTTGAGGCAGACTTACAATGAGCAGTTCTTC.

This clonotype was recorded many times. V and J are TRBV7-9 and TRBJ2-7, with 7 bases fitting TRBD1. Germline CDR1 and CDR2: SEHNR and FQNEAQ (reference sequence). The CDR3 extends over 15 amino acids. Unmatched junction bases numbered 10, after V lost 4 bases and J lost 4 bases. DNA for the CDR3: TGTGCCAGCAGCTCAATAGGGACAGTGGAGTACGAGCAGTACTTC. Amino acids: CASSSIGTVEYEQYF.

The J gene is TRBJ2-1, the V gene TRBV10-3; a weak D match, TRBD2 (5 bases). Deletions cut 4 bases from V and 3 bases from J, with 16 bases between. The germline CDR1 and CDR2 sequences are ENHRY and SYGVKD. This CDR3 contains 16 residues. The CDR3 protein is CAISGLLGVVYNEQFF. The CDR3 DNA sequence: TGTGCCATCAGTGGGCTTCTGGGAGTCGTCTACAATGAGCAGTTCTTC.

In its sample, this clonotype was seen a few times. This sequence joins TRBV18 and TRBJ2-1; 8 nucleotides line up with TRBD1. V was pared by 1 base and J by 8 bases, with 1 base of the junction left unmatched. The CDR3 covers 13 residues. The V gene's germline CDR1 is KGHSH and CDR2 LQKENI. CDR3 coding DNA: TGTGCCAGCTCACCACAACAGGGGGATGAGCAGTTCTTC. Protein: CASSPQQGDEQFF.

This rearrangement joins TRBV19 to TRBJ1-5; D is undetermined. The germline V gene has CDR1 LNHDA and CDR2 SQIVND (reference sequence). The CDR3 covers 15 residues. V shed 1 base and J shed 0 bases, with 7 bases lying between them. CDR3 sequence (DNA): TGTGCCAGTAGTATAGTACTGCATAGCAATCAGCCCCAGCATTTT. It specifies CASSIVLHSNQPQHF.

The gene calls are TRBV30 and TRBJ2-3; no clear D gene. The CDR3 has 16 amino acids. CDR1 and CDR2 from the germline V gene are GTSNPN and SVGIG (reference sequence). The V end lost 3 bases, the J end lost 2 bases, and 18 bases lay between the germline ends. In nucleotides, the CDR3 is TGTGCCTGGAGCCAGACTCCTCAGAGGCACACAGATACGCAGTATTTT. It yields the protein CAWSQTPQRHTDTQYF.

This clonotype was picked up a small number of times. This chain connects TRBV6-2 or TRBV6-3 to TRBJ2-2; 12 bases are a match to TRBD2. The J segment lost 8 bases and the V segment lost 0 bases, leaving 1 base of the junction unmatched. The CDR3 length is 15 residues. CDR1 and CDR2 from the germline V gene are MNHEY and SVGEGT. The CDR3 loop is CASSYSTSGRGELFF. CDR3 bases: TGTGCCAGCAGTTACTCCACTAGCGGGAGGGGGGAGCTGTTTTTT.

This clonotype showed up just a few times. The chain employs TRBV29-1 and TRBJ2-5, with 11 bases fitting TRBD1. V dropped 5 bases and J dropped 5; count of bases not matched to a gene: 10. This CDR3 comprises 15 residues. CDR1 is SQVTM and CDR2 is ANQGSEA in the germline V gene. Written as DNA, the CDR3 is TGCAGCGTTTCGTCCGGGACAGGGGGGGGGGAGACCCAGTACTTC. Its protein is CSVSSGTGGGETQYF. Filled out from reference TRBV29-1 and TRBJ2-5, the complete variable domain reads SAVISQKPSRDICQRGTSLTIQCQVDSQVTMMFWYRQQPGQSLTLIATANQGSEATYESGFVIDKFPISRPNLTFSTLTVSNMSPEDSSIYLCSVSSGTGGGETQYFGPGTRLLVL.

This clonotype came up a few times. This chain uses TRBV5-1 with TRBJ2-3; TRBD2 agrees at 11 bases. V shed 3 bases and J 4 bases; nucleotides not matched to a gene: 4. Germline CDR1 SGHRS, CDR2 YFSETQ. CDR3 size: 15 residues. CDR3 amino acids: CASSSGLAGSDTQYF. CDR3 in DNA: TGCGCCAGCAGCTCCGGACTAGCGGGTTCAGATACGCAGTATTTT.

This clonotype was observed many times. CDR3 residues: CAISESPLGDTGELFF. The CDR3 DNA sequence: TGTGCCATCAGTGAGTCACCTTTGGGGGACACCGGGGAGCTGTTTTTT. The rearrangement uses TRBV10-3 and TRBJ2-2; D may be TRBD1 or TRBD2 (5 bases each). V lost 0 bases, J lost 3 bases, and 11 bases lay in between. This CDR3 is 16 amino acids long. Germline CDR1 and CDR2: ENHRY and SYGVKD.

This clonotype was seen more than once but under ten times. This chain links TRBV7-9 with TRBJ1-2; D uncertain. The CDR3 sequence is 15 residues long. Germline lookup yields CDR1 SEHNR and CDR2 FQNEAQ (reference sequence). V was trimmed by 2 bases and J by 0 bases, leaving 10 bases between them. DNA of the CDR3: TGTGCCAGCAGCTTATTCGTACGGACTAACTATGGCTACACCTTC. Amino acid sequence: CASSLFVRTNYGYTF.

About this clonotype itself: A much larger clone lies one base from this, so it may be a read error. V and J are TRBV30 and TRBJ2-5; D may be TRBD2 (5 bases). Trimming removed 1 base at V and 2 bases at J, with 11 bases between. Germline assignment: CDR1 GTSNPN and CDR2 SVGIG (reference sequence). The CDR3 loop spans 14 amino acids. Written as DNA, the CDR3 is TGTGCCTGGAGTGAAGTGTCGGGACAAGAGACCCAGTACTTC. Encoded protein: CAWSEVSGQETQYF.

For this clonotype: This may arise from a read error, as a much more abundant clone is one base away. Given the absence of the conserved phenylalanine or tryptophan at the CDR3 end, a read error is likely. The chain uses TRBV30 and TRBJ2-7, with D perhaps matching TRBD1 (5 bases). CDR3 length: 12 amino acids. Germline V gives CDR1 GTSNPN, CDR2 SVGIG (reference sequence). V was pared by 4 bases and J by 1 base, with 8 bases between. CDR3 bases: TGTGCCTGGAACGGACAATCCTACGAGCAGTACCTC. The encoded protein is CAWNGQSYEQYL.

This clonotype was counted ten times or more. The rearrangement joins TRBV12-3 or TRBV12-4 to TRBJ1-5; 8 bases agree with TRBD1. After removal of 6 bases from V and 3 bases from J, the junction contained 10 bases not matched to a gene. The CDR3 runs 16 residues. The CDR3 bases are TGTGCCAGCAGACTTCCCGGACAGGGCGCCAATCAGCCCCAGCATTTT. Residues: CASRLPGQGANQPQHF.

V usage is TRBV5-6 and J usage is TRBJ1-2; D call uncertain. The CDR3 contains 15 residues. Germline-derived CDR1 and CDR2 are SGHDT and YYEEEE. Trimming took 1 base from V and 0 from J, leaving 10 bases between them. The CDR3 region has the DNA TGTGCCAGCAGCTTGCGTTTGCCCACTAACTATGGCTACACCTTC. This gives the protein CASSLRLPTNYGYTF.

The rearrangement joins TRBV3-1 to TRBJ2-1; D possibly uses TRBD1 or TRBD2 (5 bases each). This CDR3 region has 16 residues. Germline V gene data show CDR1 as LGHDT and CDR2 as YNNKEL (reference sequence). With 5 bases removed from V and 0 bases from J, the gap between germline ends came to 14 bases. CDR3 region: CASSRDQRPSYNEQFF. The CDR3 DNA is TGTGCCAGCAGCAGGGACCAACGCCCCTCCTACAATGAGCAGTTCTTC.

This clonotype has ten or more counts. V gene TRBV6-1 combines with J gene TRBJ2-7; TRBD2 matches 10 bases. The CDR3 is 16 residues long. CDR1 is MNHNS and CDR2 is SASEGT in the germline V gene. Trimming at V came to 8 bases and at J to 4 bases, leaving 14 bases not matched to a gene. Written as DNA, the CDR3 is TGTGCCAGCCTTCAGACTAGCGGGTCTCCGGTTTACGAGCAGTACTTC. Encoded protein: CASLQTSGSPVYEQYF.

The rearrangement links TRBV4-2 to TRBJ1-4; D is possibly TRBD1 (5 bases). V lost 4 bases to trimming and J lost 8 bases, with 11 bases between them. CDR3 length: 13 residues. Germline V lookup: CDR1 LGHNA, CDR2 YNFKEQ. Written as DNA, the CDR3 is TGTGCCAGCAGCCCCCTCGGGGGGGAAAAACTGTTTTTT. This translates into CASSPLGGEKLFF.

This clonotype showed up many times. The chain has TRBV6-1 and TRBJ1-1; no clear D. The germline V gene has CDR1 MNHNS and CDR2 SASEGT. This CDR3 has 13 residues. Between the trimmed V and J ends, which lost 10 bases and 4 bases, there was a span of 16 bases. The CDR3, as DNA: TGTGCCACCCGTTTTGGGCCGGGCACTGAAGCTTTCTTT. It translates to CATRFGPGTEAFF.

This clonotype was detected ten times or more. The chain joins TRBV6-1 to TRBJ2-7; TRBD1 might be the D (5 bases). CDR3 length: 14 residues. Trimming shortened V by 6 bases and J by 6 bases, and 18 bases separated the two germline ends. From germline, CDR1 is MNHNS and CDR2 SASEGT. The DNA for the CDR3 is TGTGCCAGCAGCGCCCACAGGCTCGAGGTCGAGCAGTACTTC. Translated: CASSAHRLEVEQYF.

CDR3 DNA sequence: TGCAGCCCCCAGGCCTCCTACGAGCAGTACTTC. This codes for CSPQASYEQYF. The chain joins TRBV20-1 to TRBJ2-7; no reliable D call. The CDR3 is 11 amino acids. Looked up from germline, CDR1 is DFQATT and CDR2 is SNEGSKA (reference sequence).

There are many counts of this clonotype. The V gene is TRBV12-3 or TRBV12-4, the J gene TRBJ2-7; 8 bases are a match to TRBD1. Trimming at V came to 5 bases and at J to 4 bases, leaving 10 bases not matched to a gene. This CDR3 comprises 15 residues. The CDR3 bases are TGTGCCAGCAGTGCGGACAGGGCGTCGGGATACGAGCAGTACTTC. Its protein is CASSADRASGYEQYF.

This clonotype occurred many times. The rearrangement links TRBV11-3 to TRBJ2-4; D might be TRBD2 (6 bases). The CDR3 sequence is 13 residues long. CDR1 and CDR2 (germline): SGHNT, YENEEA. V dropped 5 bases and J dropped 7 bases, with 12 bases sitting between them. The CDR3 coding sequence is TGTGCCAGCAGCCCCCCGGGGGAGAACATTCAGTACTTC. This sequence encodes CASSPPGENIQYF.